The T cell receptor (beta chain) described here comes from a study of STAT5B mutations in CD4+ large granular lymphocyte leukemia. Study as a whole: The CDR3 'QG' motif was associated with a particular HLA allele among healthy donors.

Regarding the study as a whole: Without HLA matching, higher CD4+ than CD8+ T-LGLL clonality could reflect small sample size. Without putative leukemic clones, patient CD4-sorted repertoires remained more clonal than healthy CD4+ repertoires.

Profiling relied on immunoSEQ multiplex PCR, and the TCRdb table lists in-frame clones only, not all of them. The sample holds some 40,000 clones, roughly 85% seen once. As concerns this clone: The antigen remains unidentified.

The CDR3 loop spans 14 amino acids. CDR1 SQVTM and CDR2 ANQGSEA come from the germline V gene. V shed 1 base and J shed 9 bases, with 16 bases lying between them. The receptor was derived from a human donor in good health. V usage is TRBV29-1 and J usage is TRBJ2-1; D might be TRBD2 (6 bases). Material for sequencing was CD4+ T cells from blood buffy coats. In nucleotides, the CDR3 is TGCAGCGTTGAAGGGAACCTACTAGCAACTGAGCAGTTCTTC. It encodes CSVEGNLLATEQFF.